The TCR beta chain under discussion was sequenced for a study of shared clonotypes between healthy human individuals. Overall study findings and caveats: Relative to memory subsets, naive subsets generally showed larger estimated richness.

Original handling: ImmunoSEQ output lacked quality scores and full-length reads, limiting matched filtering. Method: immunoSEQ multiplex PCR; TCRdb's copy keeps in-frame clones and lacks some. V, J and clone size are taken as reported in that table, and D and trimming were inferred from the DNA itself. The table includes about 380,000 clones, about 97% detected once. Regarding this clone: The antigen is not known.

This CDR3 comprises 16 residues. Germline assignment: CDR1 SEHNR and CDR2 FQNEAQ (reference sequence). V was cut by 0 bases and J by 7 bases, with 16 bases left in between. This chain links TRBV7-9 with TRBJ2-1, with unresolved D. The TCR was taken from a man in his thirties or forties in good health. Sequenced: memory CD8+ T cells sorted from blood. Subset of the sample: CD45RO+ cells pooled with CCR7-negative TemRA cells. The CDR3 region has the DNA TGTGCCAGCAGCTTAGCGCCTTGGCGGAACGGGAATGAGCAGTTCTTC. It translates to CASSLAPWRNGNEQFF.